The present TCR beta chain was sequenced within a study of a mutant IDH1 vaccine in newly diagnosed glioma. Study-level background: Once 4-6 weeks had passed after radiotherapy alone, vaccination started, or it started with temozolomide cycles. Before enrollment, patients got radiotherapy alone, temozolomide alone, or mostly the combination.

This clone has only a few counts. Its antigen remains unknown. Time point meaning: week 11, during vaccination. In the vaccine, a single dose held 300 ug of the mutant IDH1 20-mer peptide, along with topical imiquimod. Profiled with immunoSEQ multiplex PCR; TCRdb holds only in-frame clones, not every one. The table has over 55,000 clones, 84% seen once. V was trimmed by 0 bases and J by 1 base, leaving 12 bases between them. Germline CDR1 and CDR2: MGHRA and YSYEKL. The CDR3 runs 16 residues. Findings of the study overall: Researchers report vaccine-induced immune responses in more than 90% of patients. Pseudoprogression seemingly bore no relation to changes in top peripheral T cell clonotypes.

The sample here was PBMCs, taken from a glioma patient whose treatment included an IDH1 peptide vaccine. The chain has TRBV4-1 and TRBJ1-1, with a weak D call TRBD1 (5 bases). This TCR came from a young man with glioma. Here the CDR3 reads CASSQDGGRWNTEAFF. The CDR3 region has the DNA TGCGCCAGCAGCCAAGATGGGGGACGATGGAACACTGAAGCTTTCTTT.